The next 2 T cell receptor beta chains were all read from a single sample in a study of T cells in Graves' hyperthyroidism and ophthalmopathy (dated by TCRdb to the late 2010s). Preparation of the library involved multiplex PCR. The sample was run on an Illumina HiSeq 2000. The TCR beta CDR3 regions were amplified from RNA transcripts. The TCR CDR3 was subjected to a first round of RT-PCR using the HTBI primer set and the Qiagen OneStep RT-PCR kit. The public reads were run again by TCRdb, first through fastp at Q25 and then through MiXCR, and only productive beta chains were kept. Every CDR3 protein is listed once, alongside the most common genes and DNA of its rows. The sample yields roughly 570,000 distinct CDR3 sequences; just over 45% were counted once. The ten biggest clones cover 19% of the sample. What was sequenced was peripheral blood or thyroid tissue (not recorded which). The source of these receptors is an adult woman with Graves' disease, either hyperthyroidism or ophthalmopathy (not recorded which).

This clonotype was detected many times. The chain combines TRBV10-3 with TRBJ1-2, with D uncertain. Looked up from germline, CDR1 is ENHRY and CDR2 is SYGVKD. Trimming removed 4 bases at V and 4 bases at J, with 10 bases between. This CDR3 is 13 amino acids long. CDR3: CAISAHMTYGYTF. The DNA for the CDR3 is TGTGCCATCAGTGCCCACATGACCTATGGCTACACCTTC.

The chain recombines TRBV12-3 or TRBV12-4 with TRBJ2-1; no firm D call. Trimming left V 7 bases short and J 5 bases short, with 12 bases between. This CDR3 region has 13 residues. CDR3 bases: TGTGCCAGCACCTGGACGGTAGACAATGAGCAGTTCTTC. As protein: CASTWTVDNEQFF.